This is a list of T cell receptor beta chains from one sample in a study of identifying expanded T cells in peripheral blood. Sequencing was performed with immunoSEQ multiplex PCR; in TCRdb, only in-frame clones are kept and a portion is missing. This repertoire shows about 89,000 clones, around 86% found once; its top ten account for around 5.2%. The sample was blood. Every receptor here comes from a person aged 18 to 75 in good health. Both conserved end residues are part of each CDR3. Fields, in order: clone size, V gene, J gene, D gene, CDR3 protein. A D gene is named only where the DNA matches it firmly. Only some rows state a clone size, as once, few, many or a class for expanded clones.

>.|TRBV5-4|TRBJ1-2|.
CASSLGNYGYTF
>.|TRBV5-1|TRBJ2-3|TRBD2
CASSFQGGDTQYF
>.|TRBV5-1|TRBJ1-4|.
CASSLGRGEKLFF
>.|TRBV7-9|TRBJ1-1|.
CASSLGIRGSMNTEAFF
>.|TRBV11-3|TRBJ2-3|.
CASSLDGDTQYF
>.|TRBV11-2|TRBJ1-6|.
CASSLLSGQQDSPLHF
>.|TRBV6-1|TRBJ1-1|.
CASSYMNTEAFF
>.|TRBV29-1|TRBJ1-1|.
CSASGGGGTEAFF
>.|TRBV11-3|TRBJ1-1|.
CASSLDSQKNTEAFF
>.|TRBV27|TRBJ2-7|.
CASSHNAWEQYF
>.|TRBV15|TRBJ2-7|TRBD1
CATSSKAGTAYEQYF
>.|TRBV30|TRBJ1-1|.
CAWSLKLAGGKAFF
>.|TRBV9|TRBJ1-1|.
CASSALDTEAFF
>.|TRBV5-4|TRBJ2-7|.
CASSLRARGTYEQYF
>.|TRBV28|TRBJ1-1|.
CASSFGGGMKGTEAFF
>.|TRBV23-1|TRBJ1-1|TRBD1
CASSPNDRGGAFF
>.|TRBV29-1|TRBJ1-2|TRBD1
CSVDLRQGNYGYTF
>.|TRBV7-9|TRBJ2-7|.
CASCPIPTYEQYF
>.|TRBV27|TRBJ1-2|.
CASSSSPRVYGYTF
>.|TRBV2|TRBJ2-7|TRBD1
CASSEGTGTPYEQYF
>.|TRBV7-2|TRBJ2-7|TRBD1
CASSFGTGAYEQYF
>.|TRBV6-5|TRBJ2-1|TRBD1
CASSFRTGVNEQFF
>once|TRBV10-3|TRBJ1-1|.
CATNGGVTEAFF
>.|TRBV2|TRBJ1-2|.
CASSGQARFYGYTF
>.|TRBV27|TRBJ1-2|.
CASSPGTTYGYTF
>.|TRBV7-9|TRBJ1-5|.
CASSPDSSSNQPQHF
>.|TRBV9|TRBJ1-2|.
CASSVGRNNYGYTF
>.|TRBV10-1|TRBJ1-5|TRBD1
CASRGQGDQPQHF
>.|TRBV18|TRBJ2-5|TRBD1
CASSPPGQGAETQYF
>once|TRBV9|TRBJ2-3|TRBD1
CASALRQGLADTQYF
>.|TRBV14|TRBJ2-1|TRBD2
CASSPLTSGGYEQFF
>.|TRBV9|TRBJ2-5|.
CASSGGFWGETQYF
>.|TRBV7-2|TRBJ2-7|TRBD2
CASSLGRAGGSLYEQYF
>.|TRBV19|TRBJ1-2|TRBD1
CASRWTGGGQGYGYTF
>.|TRBV7-2|TRBJ2-3|.
CASSTYQGTDTQYF
>.|TRBV27|TRBJ2-1|.
CASINGGRDNEQFF
>.|TRBV7-2|TRBJ2-3|TRBD2
CASSLGSGGKDTQYF
>.|TRBV5-1|TRBJ1-2|TRBD1
CASSLGQGANYGYTF
>.|TRBV19|TRBJ2-1|TRBD1
CASSFRDSYNEQFF
>.|TRBV30|TRBJ1-1|.
CAWKQGSLNTEAFF
>.|TRBV2|TRBJ1-2|.
CASSGVGGGYTF
>.|TRBV4-3|TRBJ1-6|TRBD1
CASSQDRGSASPLHF
>.|TRBV6-5|TRBJ1-1|TRBD1
CASSSRDRWKLEAFF
>.|TRBV5-8|TRBJ2-1|.
CASSFSAYNEQFF
>once|TRBV21-1|TRBJ1-2|.
CASSKRGRTGWNYGYTF
>.|TRBV18|TRBJ2-7|TRBD1
CASSPDRVALEQYF
>once|TRBV11-2|TRBJ1-1|.
CASSPTTFRNTEAFF
>.|TRBV5-8|TRBJ2-4|TRBD1
CASSFYRGVAKNIQYF
>.|TRBV7-2|TRBJ1-4|TRBD1
CASSPRQGGGEKLFF
>.|TRBV30|TRBJ1-2|.
CAWSVGGNRYNYGYTF
>.|TRBV27|TRBJ2-1|.
CASSEGRTYNEQFF
>.|TRBV30|TRBJ1-6|.
CAWSVRGNSPLHF
>.|TRBV11-1|TRBJ1-1|.
CASSLVGRGSTEAFF
>.|TRBV5-5|TRBJ1-1|TRBD1
CASRPGQGGTEAFF
>.|TRBV11-3|TRBJ2-7|.
CASSLGRGPQGEQYF
>.|TRBV11-1|TRBJ2-7|.
CASSSREGSYEQYF